The sequence of this TCR beta chain was determined in a study of cytomegalovirus exposure and HLA in healthy donors. Study-wide results and caveats: As a later analysis showed, a missense DCLRE1C variant was linked to trimming of TCR beta V- and J-genes. Investigators reported approximately 170 TCR beta chains as tied to cytomegalovirus.

The PCR had 60 Vbeta and 13 Jbeta primers. The data were produced by immunoSEQ multiplex PCR, yet TCRdb's version contains in-frame clones alone and is incomplete. The sample features tens of thousands of clones, with about 3% in its top ten. V lost 4 bases to trimming and J lost 2 bases; unmatched junction nucleotides: 16. CDR1 and CDR2 from the germline V gene are GTSNPN and SVGIG (reference sequence). The CDR3 extends over 17 amino acids. Turning to this clone: Its antigen is unknown.

What was sequenced was PBMCs. The clonotype comes from a woman in her thirties or forties in good health and CMV-seropositive. The genes are TRBV30 and TRBJ1-2, with 7 nucleotides matching TRBD1. Here the CDR3 DNA reads TGTGCCTGGATTTGGGGCAGGGGGTTAGTCAGCAACTATGGCTACACCTTC. It specifies CAWIWGRGLVSNYGYTF.